These 25 T cell receptor beta chains came from one sample sequenced in a study of blood T cell repertoires in COVID-19. Libraries were prepared by immunoSEQ multiplex PCR; TCRdb keeps only in-frame clonotypes and omits some of them. This table holds 45,000 to 65,000 clones, roughly 89% found once. Sequenced input: peripheral blood. Source of these receptors: a human donor in a cohort sampled during active COVID-19.

The V call is TRBV5-6, the J call TRBJ1-3; no firm D call. The germline V gene encodes CDR1 SGHDT and CDR2 YYEEEE. Trimming cost V 2 bases and J 0 bases, with 12 bases left between them. This CDR3 contains 16 residues. The chain's CDR3 is CASSFKPRSSGNTIYF. Written as DNA, the CDR3 is TGTGCCAGCAGCTTCAAACCGAGAAGCTCTGGAAACACCATATATTTT. The variable domain in full, completed from reference TRBV5-6 and TRBJ1-3, reads DAGVTQSPTHLIKTRGQQVTLRCSPKSGHDTVSWYQQALGQGPQFIFQYYEEEERQRGNFPDRFSGHQFPNYSSELNVNALLLGDSALYLCASSFKPRSSGNTIYFGEGSWLTVV.

This chain uses TRBV29-1 with TRBJ2-5; D not resolved. Trimming cost V 4 bases and J 5 bases, with 17 bases left between them. Germline V gene lookup returns CDR1 SQVTM and CDR2 ANQGSEA. This CDR3 spans 14 amino acids. For the CDR3, the DNA is TGCAGCGTTGTTGGTGCAGGTCGGCAGGAGACCCAGTACTTC. Amino acid sequence: CSVVGAGRQETQYF.

V gene TRBV19 combines with J gene TRBJ2-3; 7 bases line up with TRBD1. Trimming at V came to 5 bases and at J to 1 base, leaving 3 bases not matched to a gene. This CDR3 spans 14 amino acids. Germline V gives CDR1 LNHDA, CDR2 SQIVND (reference sequence). The CDR3 region has the DNA TGTGCCAGTAGTGTCACAGGGGGCACAGATACGCAGTATTTT. It encodes CASSVTGGTDTQYF.

This clone was detected only a few times. The chain couples TRBV6-5 to TRBJ1-2, with 9 bases identical to TRBD1. The CDR3 totals 14 residues. The trim removed 4 bases at V and 3 bases at J, leaving 3 bases unmatched. Germline-derived CDR1 and CDR2 are MNHEY and SVGAGI. The CDR3 coding sequence is TGTGCCAGCAGTTCTGGACAGGGGTACTATGGCTACACCTTC. Residues: CASSSGQGYYGYTF.

The CDR3 reads CASSFNRASGGYEQFF. Written as DNA, the CDR3 is TGTGCCAGCAGCTTTAATAGGGCTAGTGGAGGCTATGAGCAGTTCTTC. The V gene is TRBV7-2, the J gene TRBJ2-1; D is possibly TRBD2 (5 bases). The CDR3 contains 16 residues. Per the germline V gene, CDR1 is SGHTA and CDR2 is FQGNSA. Deletions cut 3 bases from V and 8 bases from J, with 20 bases between.

The chain has TRBV12-3 or TRBV12-4 and TRBJ1-1; D not resolved. The CDR3 is 12 amino acids. Trimming removed 3 bases from V and 2 bases from J, with 4 bases in between. The CDR3 nucleotides are TGTGCCAGCAGTTTCCCTAACACTGAAGCTTTCTTT. As protein: CASSFPNTEAFF.

This clone was picked up one time. The chain employs TRBV10-3 and TRBJ2-7, with 7 positions matching TRBD2. The junction had 0 bases not matched to a gene; V was cut back by 2 bases and J by 2 bases. CDR3 length: 13 amino acids. From germline, CDR1 is ENHRY and CDR2 SYGVKD. CDR3 in amino acids: CAISEGLAYEQYV. CDR3 nucleotides: TGTGCCATCAGTGAGGGACTAGCCTACGAGCAGTACGTC.

This chain's CDR3 is CASSLNWGGSSTDTQYF. The CDR3 DNA is TGTGCCAGCAGCTTAAACTGGGGGGGGTCGAGCACAGATACGCAGTATTTT. The chain links TRBV13 to TRBJ2-3, with 7 positions matching TRBD2. Germline CDR1 and CDR2: PRHDT and FYEKMQ (reference sequence). The CDR3 contains 17 residues. The V gene end was trimmed by 2 bases and the J gene end by 0 bases; junction bases not matched to a gene: 8.

The chain recombines TRBV30 with TRBJ1-6; 8 nucleotides align to TRBD1. The CDR3 has 14 amino acids. With 7 bases clipped from V and 9 bases from J, the junction kept 11 bases outside the gene matches. CDR1 is GTSNPN, CDR2 SVGIG, per germline (reference sequence). CDR3 nucleotide sequence: TGTGCCTCTCAAGACAGGGGAAGGGTTTCACCCCTCCACTTT. Protein sequence: CASQDRGRVSPLHF.

Here the CDR3 reads CASSRDRTNEKLFF. The DNA for the CDR3 is TGTGCCAGCAGCCGGGACAGGACGAATGAAAAACTGTTTTTT. The chain is built from TRBV6-5 and TRBJ1-4, with 8 bases matching TRBD1. With 6 bases clipped from V and 5 bases from J, the junction kept 5 bases outside the gene matches. CDR1 is MNHEY, CDR2 SVGAGI, per germline. This CDR3 comprises 14 residues.

The genes are TRBV11-2 and TRBJ2-7; a weak D match, TRBD2 (5 bases). The CDR3 contains 15 residues. The V end lost 1 base, the J end lost 2 bases, and 12 bases lay between the germline ends. Germline CDR1 SGHAT, CDR2 FQNNGV. The CDR3 loop reads CASSLVGRQAYEQYF. The DNA of the CDR3 is TGTGCCAGCAGCTTAGTAGGGAGACAAGCCTACGAGCAGTACTTC.

The chain links TRBV27 to TRBJ1-2; 9 bases are a match to TRBD1. Germline V gene sequence: CDR1 MNHEY, CDR2 SMNVEV (reference sequence). The V gene end was trimmed by 5 bases and the J gene end by 6 bases; junction bases not matched to a gene: 7. The CDR3 is made up of 14 amino acids. The CDR3: CASSPRDRADGYTF. The CDR3 region has the DNA TGTGCCAGCAGTCCCCGGGACAGGGCGGATGGCTACACCTTC.

The CDR3 sequence is CASSPGTGDSEAFF. The CDR3 nucleotides are TGTGCCAGCAGTCCCGGGACAGGGGATTCCGAAGCTTTCTTT. This chain connects TRBV27 to TRBJ1-1; 10 nucleotides agree with TRBD1. The trim removed 5 bases at V and 8 bases at J, leaving 8 bases unmatched. Germline V lookup: CDR1 MNHEY, CDR2 SMNVEV (reference sequence). This CDR3 contains 14 residues.

This rearrangement joins TRBV6-4 to TRBJ1-2, with 9 bases lining up with TRBD1. CDR1 and CDR2 from the germline V gene are MRHNA and SNTAGT. The CDR3 has 15 amino acids. V shed 1 base and J 8 bases; nucleotides not matched to a gene: 8. The CDR3 loop is CASSDFMGQGVGYTF. DNA of the CDR3: TGTGCCAGCAGTGACTTCATGGGACAGGGAGTGGGCTACACCTTC.

DNA for the CDR3: TGTGCCAGTAGGGAGACTAGCGGGTCCGGGGAGACCCAGTACTTC. Protein: CASRETSGSGETQYF. The chain uses TRBV19 and TRBJ2-5, with 10 bases that match TRBD2. Germline CDR1 reads LNHDA; CDR2 reads SQIVND (reference sequence). CDR3 length: 15 amino acids. Losses at the gene ends were 6 bases for V and 5 bases for J; bases not matched to a gene: 9.

CDR3 in DNA: TGCGCCAGCAGCCAAGCGTACACTAGCGGGGTGTACGAGCAGTACTTC. Protein product: CASSQAYTSGVYEQYF. The chain joins TRBV4-1 to TRBJ2-7; 10 nucleotides line up with TRBD2. The CDR3 covers 16 residues. V shed 1 base and J 4 bases; nucleotides not matched to a gene: 7. The V gene's germline CDR1 is MGHRA and CDR2 YSYEKL.

The chain carries TRBV7-2 and TRBJ2-3, with TRBD2 identical over 8 bases. The J segment lost 2 bases and the V segment lost 1 base, leaving 8 bases of the junction unmatched. The CDR3 sequence is 17 residues long. Germline lookup yields CDR1 SGHTA and CDR2 FQGNSA. The CDR3: CASSLEALAGTTDTQYF. For the CDR3, the DNA is TGTGCCAGCAGCTTAGAGGCCCTAGCGGGCACCACAGATACGCAGTATTTT.

The chain uses TRBV7-3 and TRBJ2-3; D is perhaps TRBD1 (6 bases). V lost 5 bases, J lost 0 bases, and 12 bases lay in between. The CDR3 contains 15 residues. CDR1 and CDR2 (germline): SGHTA, FQGTGA. The CDR3, as DNA: TGTGCCAGCAGCCCAAACCAGGGGAGCACAGATACGCAGTATTTT. Translating gives CASSPNQGSTDTQYF.

The chain carries TRBV6-6 and TRBJ1-1; 7 nucleotides line up with TRBD1. V lost 2 bases, J lost 8 bases, and 8 bases stayed unmatched. Germline lookup yields CDR1 MNHNY and CDR2 SVGAGI (reference sequence). CDR3 size: 14 residues. DNA for the CDR3: TGTGCCAGCAGTTACCCGACAGGGCCGAAGGAAGCTTTCTTT. This translates into CASSYPTGPKEAFF.

This clone was counted a few times. This chain connects TRBV19 to TRBJ2-7, with 7 bases fitting TRBD1. The germline CDR1 and CDR2 sequences are LNHDA and SQIVND (reference sequence). V lost 1 base, J lost 3 bases, and 6 bases stayed unmatched. The CDR3 length is 15 residues. CDR3 DNA: TGTGCCAGTAGTATAGTAGGGACAGCTAGCTACGAGCAGTACTTC. Protein product: CASSIVGTASYEQYF.

In DNA, the CDR3 is TGTGCCAGCAGGAGGGTGGGGGCTGTGACCGGGGAGCTGTTTTTT. This sequence encodes CASRRVGAVTGELFF. This chain joins TRBV28 and TRBJ2-2; maybe TRBD1 (6 bases). Germline CDR1 is MDHEN and CDR2 is SYDVKM. The V end was cut by 6 bases, the J end by 5 bases, with 16 bases between. This CDR3 contains 15 residues.

This rearrangement joins TRBV24-1 to TRBJ2-1, with D maybe TRBD1 (6 bases). V was clipped by 5 bases and J by 5 bases, with 18 bases between them. The CDR3 has 16 amino acids. Germline values: CDR1 KGHDR, CDR2 SFDVKD. This CDR3 reads CATSASGQGRNNEQFF. The CDR3 nucleotides are TGTGCCACCAGTGCCTCGGGGCAGGGGAGAAACAATGAGCAGTTCTTC.

This clone was detected only once. The J gene is TRBJ2-3, the V gene TRBV5-1; 7 nucleotides align to TRBD2. CDR3 length: 15 amino acids. V lost 0 bases, J lost 4 bases, and 5 bases stayed unmatched. Germline assignment: CDR1 SGHRS and CDR2 YFSETQ. The CDR3 sequence: CASSLGGGRADTQYF. In DNA, the CDR3 is TGCGCCAGCAGCTTGGGCGGCGGGAGAGCAGATACGCAGTATTTT. Based on the CDR3 plus reference TRBV5-1 and TRBJ2-3, the full variable domain is KAGVTQTPRYLIKTRGQQVTLSCSPISGHRSVSWYQQTPGQGLQFLFEYFSETQRNKGNFPGRFSGRQFSNSRSEMNVSTLELGDSALYLCASSLGGGRADTQYFGPGTRLTVL.

The V and J genes are TRBV9 and TRBJ2-2, with 8 bases aligning to TRBD2. The CDR3 sequence is 17 residues long. Per the germline V gene, CDR1 is SGDLS and CDR2 is YYNGEE. The J segment lost 1 base and the V segment lost 5 bases, leaving 10 bases of the junction unmatched. This CDR3 is CASRSTSVPGNTGELFF. CDR3 in DNA: TGTGCCAGCAGGTCGACTAGCGTCCCAGGGAACACCGGGGAGCTGTTTTTT. The whole variable domain, filled in from reference TRBV9 and TRBJ2-2, reads DSGVTQTPKHLITATGQRVTLRCSPRSGDLSVYWYQQSLDQGLQFLIQYYNGEERAKGNILERFSAQQFPDLHSELNLSSLELGDSALYFCASRSTSVPGNTGELFFGEGSRLTVL.

The genes are TRBV5-4 and TRBJ1-1; D is ambiguous. Germline V gene lookup returns CDR1 SGHNT and CDR2 YYREEE (reference sequence). The CDR3 sequence is 15 residues long. V was cut by 0 bases and J by 3 bases, with 12 bases left in between. The CDR3 spells CASSLALGQDTEAFF. DNA of the CDR3: TGTGCCAGCAGCTTGGCTTTGGGCCAAGACACTGAAGCTTTCTTT. The entire variable domain, with the rest obtained from reference TRBV5-4 and TRBJ1-1, is as follows: ETGVTQSPTHLIKTRGQQVTLRCSSQSGHNTVSWYQQALGQGPQFIFQYYREEENGRGNFPPRFSGLQFPNYSSELNVNALELDDSALYLCASSLALGQDTEAFFGQGTRLTVV.